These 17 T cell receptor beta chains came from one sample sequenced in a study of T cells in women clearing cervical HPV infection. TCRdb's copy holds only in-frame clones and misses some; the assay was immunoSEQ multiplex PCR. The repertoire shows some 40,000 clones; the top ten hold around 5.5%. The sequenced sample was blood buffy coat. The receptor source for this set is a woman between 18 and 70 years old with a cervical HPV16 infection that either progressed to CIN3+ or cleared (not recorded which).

CDR3 protein: CASSPPPLGADNYGQYF. CDR3 DNA, as far as it was read: TGTGCCAGCTCACCACCCCCTTTGGGGGCGGATAACTATGGT. J is TRBJ2-4 and V is TRBV18; D is perhaps TRBD1 (6 bases). The sequenced fragment ends 3 residues before the CDR3 boundary, so the rest is inferred from the germline J gene. From germline, CDR1 is KGHSH and CDR2 LQKENI. The length of the CDR3 is 17 residues.

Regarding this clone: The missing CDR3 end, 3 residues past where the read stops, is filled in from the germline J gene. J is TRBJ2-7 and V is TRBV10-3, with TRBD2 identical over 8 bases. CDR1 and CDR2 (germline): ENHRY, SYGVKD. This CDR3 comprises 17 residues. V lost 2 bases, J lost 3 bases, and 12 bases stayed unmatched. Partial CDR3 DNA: TGTGCCATCAGTGAGCGAGGGGTCGGGGGGGGTTTCTACGAG. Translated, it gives CAISERGVGGGFYE. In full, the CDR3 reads CAISERGVGGGFYEQYF.

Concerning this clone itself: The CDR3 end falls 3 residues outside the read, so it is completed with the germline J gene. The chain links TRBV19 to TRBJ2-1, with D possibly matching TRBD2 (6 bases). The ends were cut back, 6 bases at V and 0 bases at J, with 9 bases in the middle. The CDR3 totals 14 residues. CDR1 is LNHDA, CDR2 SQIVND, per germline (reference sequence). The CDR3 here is CASRLGGSYNEQFF. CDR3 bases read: TGTGCCAGTAGGTTGGGGGGCTCCTACAATGAG.

This chain's CDR3 is CASSPDSLNQPQHF. The part of the CDR3 DNA that was read is TGTGCCAGCAGTCCCGACAGCCTTAATCAGCCC. This rearrangement joins TRBV12-3 or TRBV12-4 to TRBJ1-5, with D possibly being TRBD1 (5 bases). The read falls 3 residues short of the CDR3 end, and the missing part is taken from the germline J gene. V was clipped by 5 bases and J by 4 bases, with 12 bases between them. The CDR3 totals 14 residues.

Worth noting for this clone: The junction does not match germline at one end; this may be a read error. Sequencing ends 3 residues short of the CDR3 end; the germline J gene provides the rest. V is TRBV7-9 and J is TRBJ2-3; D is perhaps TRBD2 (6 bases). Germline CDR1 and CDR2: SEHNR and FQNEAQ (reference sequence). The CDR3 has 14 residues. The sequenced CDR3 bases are TGTGCTAGCAGCCTTGACGGGACTTGGAAGACG. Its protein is CASSLDGTWKT. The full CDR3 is CASSLDGTWKTQYF.

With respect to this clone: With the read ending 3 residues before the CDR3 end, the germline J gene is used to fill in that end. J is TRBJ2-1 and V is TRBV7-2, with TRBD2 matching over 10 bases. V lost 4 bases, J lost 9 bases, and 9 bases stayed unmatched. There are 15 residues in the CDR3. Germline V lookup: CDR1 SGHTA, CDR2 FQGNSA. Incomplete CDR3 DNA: TGTGCCAGCAGCTCCTCTAGCGGGAGAGGGCTTGAG. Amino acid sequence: CASSSSSGRGLE. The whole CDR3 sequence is CASSSSSGRGLEQFF.

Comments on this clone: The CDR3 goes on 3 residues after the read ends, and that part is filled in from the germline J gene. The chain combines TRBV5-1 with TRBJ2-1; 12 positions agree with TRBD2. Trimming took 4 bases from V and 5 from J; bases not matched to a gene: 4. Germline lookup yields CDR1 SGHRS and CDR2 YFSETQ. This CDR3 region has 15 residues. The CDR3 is CASSPLAGGNNEQFF. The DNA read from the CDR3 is TGCGCCAGCAGCCCTCTAGCGGGAGGGAACAATGAG. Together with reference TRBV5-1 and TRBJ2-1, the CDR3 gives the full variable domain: KAGVTQTPRYLIKTRGQQVTLSCSPISGHRSVSWYQQTPGQGLQFLFEYFSETQRNKGNFPGRFSGRQFSNSRSEMNVSTLELGDSALYLCASSPLAGGNNEQFFGPGTRLTVL.

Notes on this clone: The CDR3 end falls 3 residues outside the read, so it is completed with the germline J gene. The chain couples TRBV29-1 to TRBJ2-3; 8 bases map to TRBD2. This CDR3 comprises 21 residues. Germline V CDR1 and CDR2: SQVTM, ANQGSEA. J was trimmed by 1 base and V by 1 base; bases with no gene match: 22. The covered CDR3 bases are TGCAGCGTTGAAGGACTCGGTTTACAGCGGGAGAGGGTTGGCGGCACAGATACG. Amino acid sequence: CSVEGLGLQRERVGGTDT. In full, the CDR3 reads CSVEGLGLQRERVGGTDTQYF.

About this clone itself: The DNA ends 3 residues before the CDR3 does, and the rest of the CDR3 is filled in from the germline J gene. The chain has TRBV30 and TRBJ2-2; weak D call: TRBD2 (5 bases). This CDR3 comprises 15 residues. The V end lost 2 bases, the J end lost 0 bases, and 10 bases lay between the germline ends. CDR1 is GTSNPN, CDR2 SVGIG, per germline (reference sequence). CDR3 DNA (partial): TGTGCCTGGAGTAAACTCGGGGCGAACACCGGGGAG. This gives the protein CAWSKLGANTGE. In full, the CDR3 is CAWSKLGANTGELFF.

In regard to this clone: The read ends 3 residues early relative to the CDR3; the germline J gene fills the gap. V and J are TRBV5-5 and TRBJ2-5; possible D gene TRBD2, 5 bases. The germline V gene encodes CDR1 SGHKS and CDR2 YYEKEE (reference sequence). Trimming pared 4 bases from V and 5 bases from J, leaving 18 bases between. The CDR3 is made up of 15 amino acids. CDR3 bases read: TGTGCCAGCAGCCCTATGATCCGGGGAAGGGAGACC. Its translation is CASSPMIRGRET. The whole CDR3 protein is CASSPMIRGRETQYF.

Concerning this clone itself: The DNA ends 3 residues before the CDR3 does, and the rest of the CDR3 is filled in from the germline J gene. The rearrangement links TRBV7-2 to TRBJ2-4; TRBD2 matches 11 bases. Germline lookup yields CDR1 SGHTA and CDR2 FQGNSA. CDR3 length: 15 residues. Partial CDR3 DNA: TGTGCCAGCAGCTACGGGACTAGCGGCAAACATAAT. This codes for CASSYGTSGKHN. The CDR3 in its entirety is CASSYGTSGKHNQYF.

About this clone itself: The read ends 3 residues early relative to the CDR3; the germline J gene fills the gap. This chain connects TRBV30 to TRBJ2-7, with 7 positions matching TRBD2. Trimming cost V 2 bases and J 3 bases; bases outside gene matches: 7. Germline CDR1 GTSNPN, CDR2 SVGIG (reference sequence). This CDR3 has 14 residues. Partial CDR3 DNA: TGTGCCTGGAGTAGATCTGGGGGGGGCTACGAG. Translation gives CAWSRSGGGYE. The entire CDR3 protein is CAWSRSGGGYEQYF.

The sequenced CDR3 bases are TGTGCCTGGAGTGTCAGACTAGCGGGAGGGTGGGAGACC. It specifies CAWSVRLAGGWET. The full CDR3 protein reads CAWSVRLAGGWETQYF. The J gene is TRBJ2-5, the V gene TRBV30; 14 bases are shared with TRBD2. The read ends 3 residues shy of where the CDR3 ends; the end is completed using the germline J gene. CDR1 GTSNPN and CDR2 SVGIG come from the germline V gene (reference sequence). V lost 0 bases, J lost 5 bases, and 5 bases stayed unmatched. CDR3 length equals 16 residues.

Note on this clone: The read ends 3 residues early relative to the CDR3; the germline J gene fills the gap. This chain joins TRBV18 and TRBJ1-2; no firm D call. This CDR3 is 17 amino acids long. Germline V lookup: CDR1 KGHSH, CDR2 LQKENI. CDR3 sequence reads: CASSPLLGGSPYNDYTF. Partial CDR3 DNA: TGTGCCAGCTCACCACTCTTAGGCGGGAGTCCCTACAATGAC.

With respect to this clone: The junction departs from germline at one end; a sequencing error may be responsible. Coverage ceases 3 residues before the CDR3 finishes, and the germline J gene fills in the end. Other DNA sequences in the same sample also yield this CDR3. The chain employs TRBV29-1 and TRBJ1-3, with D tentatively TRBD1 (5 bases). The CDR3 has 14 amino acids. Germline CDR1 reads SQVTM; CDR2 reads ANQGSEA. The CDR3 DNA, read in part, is TGCAGCGTTGAAGGACAGATCTCTGGAAACACA. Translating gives CSVEGQISGNT. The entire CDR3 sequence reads CSVEGQISGNTIYF.

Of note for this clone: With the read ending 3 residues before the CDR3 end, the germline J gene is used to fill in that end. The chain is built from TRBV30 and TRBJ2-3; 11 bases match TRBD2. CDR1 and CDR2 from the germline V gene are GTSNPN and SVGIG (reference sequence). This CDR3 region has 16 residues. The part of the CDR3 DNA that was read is TGTGCCTGGAGTCCTGGAACTAGCGGGAGAGGAGAGACG. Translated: CAWSPGTSGRGET. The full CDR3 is CAWSPGTSGRGETQYF.

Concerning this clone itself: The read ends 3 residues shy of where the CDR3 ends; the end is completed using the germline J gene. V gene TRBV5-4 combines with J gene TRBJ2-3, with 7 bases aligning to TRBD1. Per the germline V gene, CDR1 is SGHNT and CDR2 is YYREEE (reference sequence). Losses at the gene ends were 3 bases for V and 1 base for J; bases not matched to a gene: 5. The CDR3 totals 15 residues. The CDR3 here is CASSSPGQGTDTQYF. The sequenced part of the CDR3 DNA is TGTGCCAGCAGCTCCCCTGGACAGGGCACAGATACG. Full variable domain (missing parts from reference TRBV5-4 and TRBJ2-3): ETGVTQSPTHLIKTRGQQVTLRCSSQSGHNTVSWYQQALGQGPQFIFQYYREEENGRGNFPPRFSGLQFPNYSSELNVNALELDDSALYLCASSSPGQGTDTQYFGPGTRLTVL.